This T cell receptor (beta chain) was captured by sequencing in a study of blood T cells in healthy people across ages. Study details: In model experiments, template switching was able to capture about one barcoded beta molecule for every two T cells that were present.

Combining a sample-barcoded 5' primer with a J-beta primer mix, a second PCR ran for roughly 7 to 12 cycles. TCRdb re-called the 5' RACE reads with MiXCR, one entry per CDR3 protein. The profile shows over 750,000 distinct CDR3 sequences, 25% of them singletons. A minimum of 7 million PBMCs was isolated per sample. A further study also used this sample, focusing on T cells of mothers and their children. That paper adds: Persisting microchimeric T cell clones went undetected.

The clonotype was recovered from a boy between 10 and 17 years old in good health. What was sequenced was blood.

The CDR3 protein is CASSLAGSSIRGEAFF. The CDR3 bases are TGTGCCAGCAGTTTGGCGGGGAGCTCGATCAGAGGTGAAGCTTTCTTT. The chain has TRBV12-3 or TRBV12-4 and TRBJ1-1; D is undetermined. The V end lost 3 bases, the J end lost 7 bases, and 21 bases lay between the germline ends. The CDR3 extends over 16 amino acids.